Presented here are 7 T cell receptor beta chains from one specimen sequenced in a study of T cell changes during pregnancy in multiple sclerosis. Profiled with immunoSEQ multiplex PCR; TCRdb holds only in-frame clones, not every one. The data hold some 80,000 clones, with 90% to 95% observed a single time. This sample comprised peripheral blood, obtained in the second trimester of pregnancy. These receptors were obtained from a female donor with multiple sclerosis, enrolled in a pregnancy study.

The CDR3 is CAISESAGKAGANVLTF. In DNA, the CDR3 is TGTGCCATCAGTGAGTCGGCAGGGAAGGCTGGGGCCAACGTCCTGACTTTC. The rearrangement links TRBV10-3 to TRBJ2-6; perhaps TRBD1 as D (5 bases). CDR3 length equals 17 residues. V was pared by 0 bases and J by 2 bases, with 11 bases between. The germline CDR1 and CDR2 sequences are ENHRY and SYGVKD.

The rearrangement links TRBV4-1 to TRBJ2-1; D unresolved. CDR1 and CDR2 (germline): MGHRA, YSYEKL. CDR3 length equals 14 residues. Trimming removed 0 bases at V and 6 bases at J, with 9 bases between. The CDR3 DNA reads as TGCGCCAGCAGCCAAGAGGTCCAGTCCAATGAGCAGTTCTTC. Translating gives CASSQEVQSNEQFF.

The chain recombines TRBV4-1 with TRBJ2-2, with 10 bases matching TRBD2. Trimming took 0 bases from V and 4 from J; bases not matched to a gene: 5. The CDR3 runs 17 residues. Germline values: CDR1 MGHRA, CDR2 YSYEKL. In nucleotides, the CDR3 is TGCGCCAGCAGCCAAGATCCAGCGGGAGGGCCCACCGGGGAGCTGTTTTTT. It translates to CASSQDPAGGPTGELFF.

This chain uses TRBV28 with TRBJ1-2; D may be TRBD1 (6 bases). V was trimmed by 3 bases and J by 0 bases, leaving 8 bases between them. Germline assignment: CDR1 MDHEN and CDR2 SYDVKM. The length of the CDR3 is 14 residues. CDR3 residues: CASSFPGANYGYTF. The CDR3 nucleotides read TGTGCCAGCAGTTTCCCAGGGGCTAACTATGGCTACACCTTC.

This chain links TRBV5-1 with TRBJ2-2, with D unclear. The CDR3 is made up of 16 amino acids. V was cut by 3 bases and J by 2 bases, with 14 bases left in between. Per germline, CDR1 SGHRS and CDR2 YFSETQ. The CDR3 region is CASSSRLIGNTGELFF. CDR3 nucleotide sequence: TGCGCCAGCAGCTCCCGACTTATTGGTAACACCGGGGAGCTGTTTTTT.

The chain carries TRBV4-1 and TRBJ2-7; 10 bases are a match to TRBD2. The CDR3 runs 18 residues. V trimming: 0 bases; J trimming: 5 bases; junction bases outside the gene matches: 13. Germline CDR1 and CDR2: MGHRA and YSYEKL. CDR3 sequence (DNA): TGCGCCAGCAGCCAAGATGCAGCGGGAGGGCCCCGGGTCGACGAGCAGTACTTC. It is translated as CASSQDAAGGPRVDEQYF.

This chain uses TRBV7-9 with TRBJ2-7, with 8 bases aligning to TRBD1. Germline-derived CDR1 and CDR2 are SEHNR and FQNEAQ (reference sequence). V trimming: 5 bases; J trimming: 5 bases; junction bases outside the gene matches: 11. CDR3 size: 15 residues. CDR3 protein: CASSPTPDRADEQYF. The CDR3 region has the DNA TGTGCCAGCAGCCCCACTCCGGACAGGGCGGACGAGCAGTACTTC.